This entry describes one T cell receptor (beta chain). These data belong to a study of T cell responses to AZD1222 COVID-19 vaccine. Sequenced by immunoSEQ multiplex PCR; TCRdb stores in-frame clones only, minus some. This repertoire shows around 150,000 clones, 85% to 95% found once; its top ten account for about 4.6%. CDR1 and CDR2 (germline): LNHDA, SQIVND (reference sequence). Trimming pared 2 bases from V and 7 bases from J, leaving 12 bases between. This CDR3 comprises 14 residues. Sequencing used peripheral blood, obtained 28 days after the second AZD1222 dose. The TCR was taken from an adult who received the AZD1222 COVID-19 vaccine. The V call is TRBV19, the J call TRBJ2-1; D gene unclear. The CDR3, as DNA: TGTGCCAGTAGTATAAGACTGGGAACTAATGAGCAGTTCTTC. Protein product: CASSIRLGTNEQFF.